The next 25 T cell receptor beta chains were all read from a single sample in a study of quantifying T cell responses using KT2 cells. In the study overall: cDNA was made from DNase-treated RNA using alpha and beta constant primers.

An oligo carrying a UMI was ligated to the cDNA 3' end. First-round PCR used around 4 cycles and beta primers RC1.1 and RC1.2 covering TRBC1 and TRBC2. TCRdb reprocessed the UMI-ligation and nested PCR reads with MiXCR, giving one entry per CDR3 protein. The sample yields 40,000 to 60,000 distinct CDR3 sequences, roughly 11% seen once. The sequencing sample was made of PBMCs spiked with cells of the T cell clone KT2. The receptors derive from a human donor.

The table lists this clonotype with a few counts. The genes are TRBV6-5 and TRBJ1-1; D is unclear. V lost 5 bases and J lost 3, with 13 bases in between. Germline V gives CDR1 MNHEY, CDR2 SVGAGI. CDR3 length: 14 amino acids. The CDR3 loop reads CASSLHTGDTEAFF. CDR3 nucleotides: TGTGCCAGCAGTCTCCACACCGGCGACACTGAAGCTTTCTTT.

V usage is TRBV6-2 or TRBV6-3 and J usage is TRBJ2-1; a weak D match, TRBD1 (5 bases). Per the germline V gene, CDR1 is MNHEY and CDR2 is SVGEGT. V lost 6 bases and J lost 6, with 12 bases in between. The CDR3 is 13 amino acids. The CDR3 reads CASSPRRVNEQFF. CDR3 bases: TGTGCCAGCAGCCCCCGCAGGGTCAATGAGCAGTTCTTC.

In its sample, this clonotype was seen a few times. The chain carries TRBV27 and TRBJ2-1; TRBD1 or TRBD2 may be the D gene (5 bases each). This CDR3 spans 16 amino acids. Germline values: CDR1 MNHEY, CDR2 SMNVEV (reference sequence). V gave up 6 bases and J gave up 4 bases, with 19 bases separating them. The CDR3 nucleotides read TGTGCCAGCAGCCCCGGTGGGGGATTAAATTACAATGAGCAGTTCTTC. Translated, it gives CASSPGGGLNYNEQFF.

In its sample, this clonotype was seen a few times. The CDR3 coding sequence is TGCGCCAGCAGCTTGCAACCAGGGAGCACAGATACGCAGTATTTT. It is translated as CASSLQPGSTDTQYF. This sequence joins TRBV5-1 and TRBJ2-3; tentatively, D is TRBD1 (5 bases). The V gene lost 1 base and the J gene lost 0 bases, with 9 bases spanning the gap. This CDR3 is built from 15 residues. Per the germline V gene, CDR1 is SGHRS and CDR2 is YFSETQ.

This clonotype came up a few times. This chain connects TRBV3-1 to TRBJ1-1; tentatively, D is TRBD1 (6 bases). Trimming cost V 5 bases and J 5 bases, with 21 bases left between them. Germline CDR1 and CDR2: LGHDT and YNNKEL (reference sequence). There are 16 residues in the CDR3. The CDR3 bases are TGTGCCAGCAGCTCGGGCCCATCAGGGGTAAGAACTGAAGCTTTCTTT. This sequence encodes CASSSGPSGVRTEAFF.

J is TRBJ1-5 and V is TRBV7-9, with D possibly being TRBD1 (5 bases). The V gene lost 5 bases and the J gene lost 6 bases, with 8 bases spanning the gap. The CDR3 totals 12 residues. Germline V gene lookup returns CDR1 SEHNR and CDR2 FQNEAQ (reference sequence). The CDR3 DNA sequence: TGTGCCAGCAGCCATAGGGGTCAGCCCCAGCATTTT. It yields the protein CASSHRGQPQHF.

The chain employs TRBV14 and TRBJ2-1; D possibly uses TRBD1 or TRBD2 (5 bases each). With 0 bases removed from V and 13 bases from J, the gap between germline ends came to 10 bases. CDR1 is SGHDN and CDR2 is FVKESK in the germline V gene. The CDR3 length is 12 residues. In nucleotides, the CDR3 is TGTGCCAGCAGCCAAGAATGGGGGATACAGTTCTTC. It translates to CASSQEWGIQFF.

This chain joins TRBV18 and TRBJ2-7; D is unclear. Trimming shortened V by 3 bases and J by 0 bases, and 3 bases separated the two germline ends. CDR1 and CDR2 from the germline V gene are KGHSH and LQKENI. The CDR3 length is 12 residues. The CDR3 is CASSPVSYEQYF. In DNA, the CDR3 is TGTGCCAGCTCACCTGTCTCCTACGAGCAGTACTTC. The full variable domain, rest sourced from reference TRBV18 and TRBJ2-7, is NAGVMQNPRHLVRRRGQEARLRCSPMKGHSHVYWYRQLPEEGLKFMVYLQKENIIDESGMPKERFSAEFPKEGPSILRIQQVVRGDSAAYFCASSPVSYEQYFGPGTRLTVT.

The table lists this clonotype with a count of one. This rearrangement joins TRBV29-1 to TRBJ2-3; TRBD2 aligns across 9 bases. The CDR3 has 15 residues. V dropped 4 bases and J dropped 4; count of bases not matched to a gene: 9. Per the germline V gene, CDR1 is SQVTM and CDR2 is ANQGSEA. The CDR3 nucleotides are TGCAGCGTTGCGCCTAGCGGGGTATGGGCAGATACGCAGTATTTT. It specifies CSVAPSGVWADTQYF.

This clonotype was picked up many times. This chain connects TRBV28 to TRBJ2-3; no clear D gene. The CDR3 is 15 amino acids. The germline CDR1 and CDR2 sequences are MDHEN and SYDVKM. Between the trimmed V and J ends, which lost 5 bases and 2 bases, there was a span of 14 bases. The CDR3 is CASSPPSGLTDTQYF. The CDR3 DNA follows: TGTGCCAGCAGTCCCCCCAGTGGGCTCACAGATACGCAGTATTTT.

Only a few counts were recorded for this clonotype. In DNA, the CDR3 is TGTGCCAGCAGTTACGGGACAGGGGGCCGAACTGAAGCTTTCTTT. It translates to CASSYGTGGRTEAFF. The rearrangement links TRBV27 to TRBJ1-1; 12 positions agree with TRBD1. With V trimmed by 4 bases and J by 5 bases, 5 bases remained unmatched. Germline CDR1 MNHEY, CDR2 SMNVEV (reference sequence). The CDR3 loop spans 15 amino acids.

This clonotype was observed many times. The chain couples TRBV12-3 or TRBV12-4 to TRBJ2-1; TRBD2 agrees at 7 bases. The CDR3 consists of 13 residues. V shed 4 bases, J shed 4 bases, and the junction held 1 base outside the gene matches. The CDR3 sequence is CASSWEGYNEQFF. The CDR3 bases are TGTGCCAGCAGTTGGGAGGGTTACAATGAGCAGTTCTTC.

The chain combines TRBV29-1 with TRBJ2-1; D not certain. Germline V gene data show CDR1 as SQVTM and CDR2 as ANQGSEA. V shed 2 bases and J shed 4 bases, with 6 bases lying between them. The CDR3 has 12 residues. CDR3 nucleotide sequence: TGCAGCGTTGAAACGTTGTACAATGAGCAGTTCTTC. It yields the protein CSVETLYNEQFF.

A few counts support this clonotype. The chain carries TRBV13 and TRBJ1-6, with no clear D. Trimming removed 5 bases from V and 4 bases from J, with 3 bases in between. Per germline, CDR1 PRHDT and CDR2 FYEKMQ (reference sequence). This CDR3 has 12 amino acids. The CDR3 nucleotides read TGTGCCAGCAGCCCATATAATTCACCCCTCCACTTT. Translation: CASSPYNSPLHF.

This clonotype was observed a handful of times. V is TRBV10-2 and J is TRBJ2-7; D remains ambiguous. In germline, CDR1 is WSHSY, CDR2 SAAADI. V was trimmed by 2 bases and J by 7 bases, leaving 9 bases between them. There are 12 residues in the CDR3. The CDR3 is CASSEASLEQYF. The CDR3 DNA is TGCGCCAGCAGTGAGGCGAGTTTAGAGCAGTACTTC.

This clonotype appeared a few times. This chain's CDR3 is CAWRRDRTYEQYF. The CDR3, as DNA: TGTGCCTGGAGGCGGGACAGGACCTACGAGCAGTACTTC. The chain employs TRBV30 and TRBJ2-7, with 8 bases lining up with TRBD1. In germline, CDR1 is GTSNPN, CDR2 SVGIG (reference sequence). With V trimmed by 3 bases and J by 2 bases, 3 bases remained unmatched. The CDR3 extends over 13 amino acids.

This clonotype was seen more than once but under ten times. The J gene is TRBJ2-1, the V gene TRBV20-1, with 10 bases aligning to TRBD2. The CDR3 runs to 15 residues. CDR1 DFQATT and CDR2 SNEGSKA come from the germline V gene (reference sequence). V shed 6 bases, J shed 6 bases, and the junction held 11 bases outside the gene matches. The CDR3 spells CSARILAGDSNEQFF. The CDR3 region has the DNA TGCAGTGCCCGAATTCTAGCGGGAGACTCCAATGAGCAGTTCTTC.

This chain links TRBV2 with TRBJ2-7, with 10 bases matching TRBD2. V was pared by 1 base and J by 3 bases, with 3 bases of the junction left unmatched. CDR1 is SNHLY, CDR2 FYNNEI, per germline. The CDR3 consists of 15 residues. The DNA of the CDR3 is TGTGCCAGCAGTGAAGATAGCGGGAGGTACTACGAGCAGTACTTC. Protein: CASSEDSGRYYEQYF.

The rearrangement links TRBV3-1 to TRBJ2-2; 7 bases line up with TRBD1. The length of the CDR3 is 15 residues. Germline assignment: CDR1 LGHDT and CDR2 YNNKEL (reference sequence). V trimming: 6 bases; J trimming: 7 bases; junction bases outside the gene matches: 11. The chain's CDR3 is CASREATGHYGELFF. The CDR3, as DNA: TGTGCCAGCAGGGAAGCGACAGGGCACTACGGGGAGCTGTTTTTT.

This clonotype has a count of ten or more. V gene TRBV4-1 combines with J gene TRBJ2-1; 7 bases align to TRBD1. Germline-derived CDR1 and CDR2 are MGHRA and YSYEKL. The CDR3 is made up of 12 amino acids. Unmatched junction bases numbered 5, after V lost 6 bases and J lost 9 bases. The CDR3 reads CASSPTGAEQFF. The CDR3 DNA follows: TGCGCCAGCAGTCCTACAGGGGCTGAGCAGTTCTTC.

The table lists this clonotype with many counts. The chain couples TRBV18 to TRBJ2-1; D perhaps matches TRBD1 (6 bases). V was pared by 3 bases and J by 7 bases, with 13 bases between. The V gene's germline CDR1 is KGHSH and CDR2 LQKENI. CDR3 length: 14 amino acids. The CDR3 region has the DNA TGTGCCAGCTCACCGGGGACAACCGGGAATGAGCAGTTCTTC. This gives the protein CASSPGTTGNEQFF. The full variable domain, with the rest looked up from reference TRBV18 and TRBJ2-1, is NAGVMQNPRHLVRRRGQEARLRCSPMKGHSHVYWYRQLPEEGLKFMVYLQKENIIDESGMPKERFSAEFPKEGPSILRIQQVVRGDSAAYFCASSPGTTGNEQFFGPGTRLTVL.

This clonotype was detected a few times. The gene calls are TRBV7-2 and TRBJ2-7, with D maybe TRBD1 (5 bases). The CDR3 contains 18 residues. Trimming removed 5 bases from V and 0 bases from J, with 23 bases in between. Germline V gene lookup returns CDR1 SGHTA and CDR2 FQGNSA. As DNA, the CDR3 is TGTGCCAGCAGCGCCCACCGTTCAGGGATCGCCCCCTCCTACGAGCAGTACTTC. The encoded protein is CASSAHRSGIAPSYEQYF.

This chain links TRBV12-3 or TRBV12-4 with TRBJ1-1, with D possibly matching TRBD1 (5 bases). This CDR3 has 15 residues. V was trimmed by 10 bases and J by 0 bases, leaving 18 bases between them. The CDR3 sequence is CATQGSGGLNTEAFF. The CDR3 DNA reads as TGTGCCACCCAGGGCAGTGGGGGGTTGAACACTGAAGCTTTCTTT.

This rearrangement joins TRBV20-1 to TRBJ1-1, with TRBD1 as a possible D gene (5 bases). The germline V gene encodes CDR1 DFQATT and CDR2 SNEGSKA (reference sequence). The V and J ends lost 0 bases and 6 bases respectively, with 20 bases between them. The CDR3 is 16 residues long. The CDR3 loop reads CSAREDNLGGRAEAFF. The CDR3 bases are TGCAGTGCTAGAGAAGACAATCTTGGGGGTCGCGCTGAAGCTTTCTTT.

This clonotype was seen only a few times. The chain couples TRBV9 to TRBJ1-3, with TRBD1 identical over 11 bases. V shed 3 bases, J shed 0 bases, and the junction held 2 bases outside the gene matches. The germline gives CDR1 SGDLS, CDR2 YYNGEE. This CDR3 comprises 16 residues. CDR3 in DNA: TGTGCCAGCAGCGGTGGACAGGGGGCCTCTGGAAACACCATATATTTT. Its protein is CASSGGQGASGNTIYF.